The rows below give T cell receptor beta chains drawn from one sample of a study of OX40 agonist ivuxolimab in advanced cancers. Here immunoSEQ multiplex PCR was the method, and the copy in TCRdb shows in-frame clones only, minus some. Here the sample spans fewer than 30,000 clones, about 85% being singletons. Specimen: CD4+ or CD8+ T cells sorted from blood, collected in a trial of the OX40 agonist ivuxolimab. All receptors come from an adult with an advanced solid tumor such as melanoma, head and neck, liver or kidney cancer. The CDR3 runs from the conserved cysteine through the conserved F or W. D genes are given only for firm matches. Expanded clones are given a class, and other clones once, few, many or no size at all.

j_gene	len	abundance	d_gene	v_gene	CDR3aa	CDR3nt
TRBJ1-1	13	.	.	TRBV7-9	CASSPLVGSEAFF	TGTGCCAGCAGCCCGCTAGTTGGCTCTGAAGCTTTCTTT
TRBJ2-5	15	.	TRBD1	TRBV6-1	CAGGRTGAVVETQYF	TGTGCCGGGGGACGGACAGGGGCGGTCGTAGAGACCCAGTACTTC
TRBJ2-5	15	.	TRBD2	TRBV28	CASSKIAGVQGTQYF	TGTGCCAGCAGTAAGATAGCGGGGGTCCAGGGGACCCAGTACTTC
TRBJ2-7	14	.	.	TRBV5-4	CASSARDISYEQYF	TGTGCCAGCAGCGCCCGGGACATCTCCTACGAGCAGTACTTC
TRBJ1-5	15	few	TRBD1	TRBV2	CASRQGGISNQPQHF	TGTGCCAGCCGACAGGGAGGTATAAGCAATCAGCCCCAGCATTTT
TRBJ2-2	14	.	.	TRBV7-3	CASSLMRGTGELFF	TGTGCCAGCAGCTTAATGCGGGGAACCGGGGAGCTGTTTTTT
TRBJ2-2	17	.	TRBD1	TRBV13	CASSSLTGEGNTGELFF	TGTGCCAGCAGCTCCCTAACAGGGGAAGGGAACACCGGGGAGCTGTTTTTT
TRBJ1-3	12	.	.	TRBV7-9	CAVGRSGNTIYF	TGTGCCGTGGGGCGCTCTGGAAACACCATATATTTT
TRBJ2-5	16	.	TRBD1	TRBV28	CASSQTGGGLQETQYF	TGTGCCAGCAGCCAGACAGGGGGTGGTTTACAAGAGACCCAGTACTTC
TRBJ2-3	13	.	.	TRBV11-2	CASSLAFPDTQYF	TGTGCCAGCAGCTTAGCTTTTCCAGATACGCAGTATTTT
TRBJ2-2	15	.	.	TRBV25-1	CASSDNRGLEGELFF	TGTGCCAGCAGTGATAACCGTGGTTTGGAAGGGGAGCTGTTTTTT
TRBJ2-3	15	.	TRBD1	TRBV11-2	CASSSGTGDADTQYF	TGTGCCAGCAGCTCCGGGACAGGAGATGCAGATACGCAGTATTTT
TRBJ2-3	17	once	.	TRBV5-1	CASSQSSGTPSTDTQYF	TGCGCCAGCAGCCAGAGCTCCGGGACACCCAGCACAGATACGCAGTATTTT
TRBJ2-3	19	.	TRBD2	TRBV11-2	CASSLVASGGLSSTDTQYF	TGTGCCAGCAGCTTAGTGGCTAGCGGGGGTCTCTCAAGCACAGATACGCAGTATTTT
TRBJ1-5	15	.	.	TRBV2	CASKVRGPGDQPQHF	TGTGCCAGCAAGGTTCGAGGGCCGGGGGACCAGCCCCAGCATTTT
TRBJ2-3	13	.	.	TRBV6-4	CASSGGATDTQYF	TGTGCCAGCAGTGGGGGGGCCACAGATACGCAGTATTTT
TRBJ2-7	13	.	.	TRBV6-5	CASSYSGTYEQYF	TGTGCCAGCAGTTACTCAGGGACCTACGAGCAGTACTTC
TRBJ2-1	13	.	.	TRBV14	CASSHGHYNEQFF	TGTGCCAGCAGCCACGGACATTACAATGAGCAGTTCTTC
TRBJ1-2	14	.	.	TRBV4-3	CASSPGRINYGYTF	TGCGCCAGCAGCCCTGGACGGATCAACTATGGCTACACCTTC